Reported below is one TCR beta chain. Its antigen remains unknown. The data belong to a study of T cell responses to AZD1222 COVID-19 vaccine. Sequenced by immunoSEQ multiplex PCR; TCRdb stores in-frame clones only, minus some. The table lists more than 90,000 clones, over 75% of them singletons, with 1% to 1.5% in the top ten. Looked up from germline, CDR1 is MDHEN and CDR2 is SYDVKM. The CDR3 has 17 amino acids. The V gene lost 5 bases and the J gene lost 5 bases, with 19 bases spanning the gap. General study findings and limits: Samples come after the peak T cell response, not at day 14. The number of AZD1222 recipients seropositive at baseline was only six. Variant regions that are unmutated are reportedly the target of nearly half of spike-specific TCRs.

This TCR came from an adult in good health. The chain combines TRBV28 with TRBJ1-6, with D possibly being TRBD1 (6 bases). The material was peripheral blood, obtained on day 0 of AZD1222 vaccination. The CDR3 sequence: CASSRSTGFKDNSPLHF. The CDR3 DNA reads TGTGCCAGCAGTCGATCAACAGGGTTTAAGGATAATTCACCCCTCCACTTT.